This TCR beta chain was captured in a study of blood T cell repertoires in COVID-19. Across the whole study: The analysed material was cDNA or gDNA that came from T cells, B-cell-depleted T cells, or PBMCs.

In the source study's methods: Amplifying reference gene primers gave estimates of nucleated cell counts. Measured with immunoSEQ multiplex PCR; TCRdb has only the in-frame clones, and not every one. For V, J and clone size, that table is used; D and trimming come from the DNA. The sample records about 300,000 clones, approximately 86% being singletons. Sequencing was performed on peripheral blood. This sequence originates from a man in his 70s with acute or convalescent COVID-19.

CDR3 region: CAISESRQFYETQYF. Written as DNA, the CDR3 is TGTGCCATCAGTGAGTCCAGACAGTTCTACGAGACCCAGTACTTC. The gene calls are TRBV10-3 and TRBJ2-5; TRBD1 is a possible D gene (5 bases). The V end lost 0 bases, the J end lost 5 bases, and 13 bases lay between the germline ends. This CDR3 region has 15 residues. Germline loops: CDR1 ENHRY, CDR2 SYGVKD.